Listed below are T cell receptor beta chains from one sample, sequenced in a study of blood T cell repertoires in COVID-19. Clones were read by immunoSEQ multiplex PCR, and TCRdb kept only the in-frame ones, dropping some. The repertoire holds about 160,000 clones, about 85% seen once, with approximately 7% in the top ten. Sample: peripheral blood. These receptors were taken from an elderly man with COVID-19, enrolled during active disease. Each CDR3 is given with its conserved first and last residue. The order of the fields is clone size, J gene, D gene, V gene, CDR3 DNA, CDR3 protein. The D gene is left open where the match is weak. Clone size is stated in some rows and not others, as once, few, many or a class when expanded.

size: -; J: TRBJ1-2; D: -; V: TRBV6-5; DNA: TGTGCCAGCAGCCTTTGGACACCAGGTTTGGGCTACACCTTC; CDR3: CASSLWTPGLGYTF
size: -; J: TRBJ1-1; D: TRBD1; V: TRBV18; DNA: TGTGCCAGCTCAGTACAGGGGATGAACACTGAAGCTTTCTTT; CDR3: CASSVQGMNTEAFF
size: -; J: TRBJ1-5; D: -; V: TRBV4-2; DNA: TGTGCCAGCAGCTCCGGGACAAATTATCAGCCCCAGCATTTT; CDR3: CASSSGTNYQPQHF
size: -; J: TRBJ1-2; D: TRBD1; V: TRBV12-5; DNA: TGTGCTAGTGGTCGGGACAGCTATGGCTACACCTTC; CDR3: CASGRDSYGYTF
size: few; J: TRBJ2-7; D: TRBD2; V: TRBV10-3; DNA: TGTGCCATCAGAGACCCTAGCGGACCCTACGAGCAGTACTTC; CDR3: CAIRDPSGPYEQYF
size: few; J: TRBJ1-2; D: -; V: TRBV28; DNA: TGTGCCAGCAGTTCGGGGGGCTTTGTGAATTATAACTATGGCTACACCTTC; CDR3: CASSSGGFVNYNYGYTF
size: -; J: TRBJ2-7; D: TRBD2; V: TRBV5-6; DNA: TGTGCCAGCAGCTCTAGCGGGGTGGGCGAGCAGTACTTC; CDR3: CASSSSGVGEQYF
size: -; J: TRBJ2-1; D: TRBD2; V: TRBV7-8; DNA: TGTGCCAGCAGGCGCACTAGCGGGGGGTCCTACAATGAGCAGTTCTTC; CDR3: CASRRTSGGSYNEQFF
size: -; J: TRBJ2-1; D: -; V: TRBV10-3; DNA: TGTGCCATCAGTGAGCGAGAGACCTTGGTTGGAGTTGAGCAGTTCTTC; CDR3: CAISERETLVGVEQFF
size: -; J: TRBJ2-1; D: -; V: TRBV10-3; DNA: TGTGCCATCAGCCTACAGGAAGTAAGCGAGCAGTTCTTC; CDR3: CAISLQEVSEQFF
size: few; J: TRBJ2-3; D: TRBD2; V: TRBV5-1; DNA: TGCGCCAGCAGCTCACCTTCTCACCGAGGACTAGCGGGGGGGCATCGGGTTGCGGATACGCAGTATTTT; CDR3: CASSSPSHRGLAGGHRVADTQYF
size: -; J: TRBJ2-3; D: -; V: TRBV4-1; DNA: TGCGCCAGCAGCCAAGAACACAGGGGAGGATCAGATACGCAGTATTTT; CDR3: CASSQEHRGGSDTQYF
size: -; J: TRBJ2-2; D: TRBD1; V: TRBV5-1; DNA: TGCGCCAGCAGCTCCCCACAGGGGGCGAGAACCGGGGAGCTGTTTTTT; CDR3: CASSSPQGARTGELFF
size: -; J: TRBJ2-2; D: -; V: TRBV5-4; DNA: TGTGCCAGCAGTAAGAGGGTCACCGGGGAGCTGTTTTTT; CDR3: CASSKRVTGELFF
size: once; J: TRBJ2-1; D: TRBD2; V: TRBV19; DNA: TGTGCCAGTACCAGGGCGGGGGGCTCCTACAATGAGCAGTTCTTC; CDR3: CASTRAGGSYNEQFF
size: -; J: TRBJ1-5; D: -; V: TRBV18; DNA: TGTGCCAGCTCACCTGAAGAGGGAAGTCAGCCCCAGCATTTT; CDR3: CASSPEEGSQPQHF
size: -; J: TRBJ2-3; D: TRBD2; V: TRBV7-2; DNA: TGTGCCAGCAGCCCCCCCGGGACTATCTACACAGATACGCAGTATTTT; CDR3: CASSPPGTIYTDTQYF
size: -; J: TRBJ1-3; D: -; V: TRBV7-3; DNA: TGTGCCAGCAGCTTAAGGGCGGGCAGGGAGGACACCATATATTTT; CDR3: CASSLRAGREDTIYF
size: medium-sized; J: TRBJ2-1; D: TRBD1; V: TRBV6-5; DNA: TGTGCCAGCCGTTGGGGGACAGGGGTCTACAATGAGCAGTTCTTC; CDR3: CASRWGTGVYNEQFF
size: -; J: TRBJ2-5; D: TRBD2; V: TRBV12-3/TRBV12-4; DNA: TGTGCCAGCAGTTATGGTCGGACTAGCGACGAGTACTTC; CDR3: CASSYGRTSDEYF
size: -; J: TRBJ2-3; D: -; V: TRBV2; DNA: TGTGCCAGCAGTGCTTGGGGGGATGTCACAGATACGCAGTATTTT; CDR3: CASSAWGDVTDTQYF
size: -; J: TRBJ1-4; D: TRBD1; V: TRBV5-4; DNA: TGTGCCAGCAGCACCGAGACAGGGCGTAATGAAAAACTGTTTTTT; CDR3: CASSTETGRNEKLFF
size: -; J: TRBJ2-1; D: -; V: TRBV19; DNA: TGTGCCAGTAGCTCCCGGGGTAGGGACTCCCCCAATGAGCAGTTCTTC; CDR3: CASSSRGRDSPNEQFF
size: -; J: TRBJ2-7; D: -; V: TRBV6-2/TRBV6-3; DNA: TGTGCCAGCCGCCGGGCGGGGCTGCCCTACGAGCAGTACTTC; CDR3: CASRRAGLPYEQYF
size: -; J: TRBJ1-5; D: -; V: TRBV24-1; DNA: TGTGCCACCAAGGGCAGCGGCGGTACCAATCAGCCCCAGCATTTT; CDR3: CATKGSGGTNQPQHF
size: -; J: TRBJ2-7; D: -; V: TRBV14; DNA: TGTGCCAGCAGCCAAGGACTGACCTACGAGCAGTACTTC; CDR3: CASSQGLTYEQYF
size: -; J: TRBJ2-3; D: -; V: TRBV5-6; DNA: TGTGCCAGCAGCTTGGCCATCAGACAAGATACGCAGTATTTT; CDR3: CASSLAIRQDTQYF
size: -; J: TRBJ1-5; D: TRBD1; V: TRBV18; DNA: TGTGCCAGCTCACCCCAGGGGGCTAGCAATCAGCCCCAGCATTTT; CDR3: CASSPQGASNQPQHF
size: -; J: TRBJ1-2; D: -; V: TRBV20-1; DNA: TGCAGTGCTAGTGCGAGAGACTATGGCTACACCTTC; CDR3: CSASARDYGYTF
size: -; J: TRBJ1-2; D: TRBD1; V: TRBV9; DNA: TGTGCCAGCAGCCCGAGCCCGGACAGGGGCTATGGCTACACCTTC; CDR3: CASSPSPDRGYGYTF
size: -; J: TRBJ1-6; D: -; V: TRBV5-4; DNA: TGTGCCAGCAGCTCCGCTAGGAATTCACCCCTCCACTTT; CDR3: CASSSARNSPLHF
size: -; J: TRBJ1-1; D: -; V: TRBV12-3/TRBV12-4; DNA: TGTGCCAGCAGGAGAACAGGGCAAACTGAAGCTTTCTTT; CDR3: CASRRTGQTEAFF
size: -; J: TRBJ1-3; D: TRBD1; V: TRBV6-2/TRBV6-3; DNA: TGTGCCAGCAGTCCGGGACAGGTCGATGGAAACACCATATATTTT; CDR3: CASSPGQVDGNTIYF
size: -; J: TRBJ2-1; D: -; V: TRBV19; DNA: TGTGCCAGTAGTGCCGGGACAGAGCAGTTCTTC; CDR3: CASSAGTEQFF
size: once; J: TRBJ1-6; D: TRBD1; V: TRBV13; DNA: TGTGCCAGCAGCTCCACAGGGGGGGGTTCACCCCTCCACTTT; CDR3: CASSSTGGGSPLHF
size: -; J: TRBJ1-3; D: TRBD1; V: TRBV5-1; DNA: TGCGCCAGCAGCGCGTGGACAGGGGGCTCTGGAAACACCATATATTTT; CDR3: CASSAWTGGSGNTIYF
size: -; J: TRBJ1-5; D: -; V: TRBV12-3/TRBV12-4; DNA: TGTGCCAGCAGTCGGACTGATCAGCCCCAGCATTTT; CDR3: CASSRTDQPQHF
size: once; J: TRBJ1-4; D: -; V: TRBV7-9; DNA: TGTGCCAGCACCGTTGGGGGGGCGGGCGACCATGAAAAACTGTTTTTT; CDR3: CASTVGGAGDHEKLFF
size: -; J: TRBJ1-4; D: TRBD1; V: TRBV7-9; DNA: TGTGCCAGCAGCTCCCCCGGGACAGGGATTGAAAAACTGTTTTTT; CDR3: CASSSPGTGIEKLFF
size: -; J: TRBJ1-2; D: TRBD1; V: TRBV6-5; DNA: TGTGCCAGCAGGCTACAGGGGTTTAGCGTTTCTGGCTACACCTTC; CDR3: CASRLQGFSVSGYTF
size: -; J: TRBJ1-2; D: -; V: TRBV29-1; DNA: TGCAGCGTCGTATCAGGGTCCTATGGCTACACCTTC; CDR3: CSVVSGSYGYTF
size: -; J: TRBJ2-1; D: TRBD1; V: TRBV24-1; DNA: TGTGCCACCAGTGAGCCGGACAGGGCTGAGCAGTTCTTC; CDR3: CATSEPDRAEQFF
size: -; J: TRBJ1-3; D: TRBD1; V: TRBV12-5; DNA: TGTGCTAGTGGTCCAGGGGGCGCGGGGGGAAACACCATATATTTT; CDR3: CASGPGGAGGNTIYF
size: -; J: TRBJ1-4; D: -; V: TRBV6-6; DNA: TGTGCCAGCAGACCGGGGGACGCGGGTGAAAAACTGTTTTTT; CDR3: CASRPGDAGEKLFF
size: -; J: TRBJ2-3; D: TRBD2; V: TRBV7-9; DNA: TGTGCCAGCAGCTTAGGGACTAGACTCACAGATACGCAGTATTTT; CDR3: CASSLGTRLTDTQYF
size: once; J: TRBJ1-1; D: -; V: TRBV7-9; DNA: TGTGCCAGCACCTCACTATGGGGGAGGGGAGCTTTCTTT; CDR3: CASTSLWGRGAFF
size: -; J: TRBJ2-7; D: TRBD1; V: TRBV27; DNA: TGTGCCAGCAGTTGGGACAGGGACTCCTACGAGCAGTACTTC; CDR3: CASSWDRDSYEQYF
size: -; J: TRBJ1-6; D: TRBD1; V: TRBV5-4; DNA: TGTGCCAGCAGAGGGGGGACAGGTAGGAATTCACCCCTCCACTTT; CDR3: CASRGGTGRNSPLHF
size: -; J: TRBJ1-1; D: -; V: TRBV11-2; DNA: TGTGCCAGCAGCTTAGCCCAGGACACTGAAGCTTTCTTT; CDR3: CASSLAQDTEAFF